This T cell receptor (beta chain) came from a study of radiotherapy plus CTLA-4 blockade in lung cancer (dated by TCRdb to the late 2010s). Context from the whole study: Objective responses were observed in 18% of enrolled patients, and disease control was achieved in 31%.

Library prep was done by the immunoSEQ multiplex PCR assay. The clones in this table, taken by TCRdb from immuneACCESS, are in-frame only. Not every clone is retained; where verified, under half of the shortfall comes from an unresolved V gene, and the cause of the rest is unknown. A total of tens of thousands of clones appear in this sample, 77% of them only once. The top ten hold almost 4% of the sample. Unmatched junction bases come to 12, with V trimmed by 6 bases and J by 3 bases. Its CDR3 holds 16 amino acids, cysteine through phenylalanine. Only the CDR3 region is kept as DNA, spanning 48 bases read in frame from base 1. The germline V gene (reference sequence) sets CDR1 to SGHKS and CDR2 to YYEKEE. What the study reported, not specific to this receptor: After treatment with radiotherapy and ipilimumab, TCR clones that came from tumors expanded in the peripheral blood. The strongest predictors of response, as reported, were early dynamic changes in blood T cell clones along with a rise in serum interferon-beta after radiation.

The study evaluated CTLA-4 blockade (ipilimumab) given together with focal radiation therapy in patients who had chemo-refractory metastatic non-small-cell lung cancer. As regards this clone: Its cognate antigen has yet to be identified. Base quality data are lacking; no much larger clone is found one base away.

The sequencing here drew on peripheral blood, taken from a patient treated with radiotherapy plus ipilimumab. The rearranged segments are TRBV5-5 and TRBJ1-3, with TRBD1 identical over 7 junction bases. The origin of this receptor is a human donor with non-small cell lung cancer who had a partial response to radiotherapy plus ipilimumab. Here the CDR3 is given as CASTSLTTGFGNTIYF. The DNA sequence is as follows: TGTGCCAGCACCTCATTAACGACAGGGTTTGGAAACACCATATATTTT.